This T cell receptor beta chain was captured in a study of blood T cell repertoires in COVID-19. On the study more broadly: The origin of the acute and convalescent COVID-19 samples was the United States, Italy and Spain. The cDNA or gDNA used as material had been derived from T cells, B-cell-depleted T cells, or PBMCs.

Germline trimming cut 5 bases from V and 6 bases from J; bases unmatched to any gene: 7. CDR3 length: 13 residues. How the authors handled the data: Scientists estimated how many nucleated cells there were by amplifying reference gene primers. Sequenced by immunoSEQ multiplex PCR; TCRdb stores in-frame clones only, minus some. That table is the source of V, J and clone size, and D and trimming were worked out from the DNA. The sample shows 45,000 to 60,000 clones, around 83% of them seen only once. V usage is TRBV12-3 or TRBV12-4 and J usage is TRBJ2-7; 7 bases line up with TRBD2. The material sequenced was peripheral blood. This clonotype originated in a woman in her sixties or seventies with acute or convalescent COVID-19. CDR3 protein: CASSLAGASEQYF. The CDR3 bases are TGTGCCAGCAGTCTTGCGGGAGCCAGCGAGCAGTACTTC.